This TCR beta chain was observed in a study of blood T cell repertoires in COVID-19. Germline V lookup: CDR1 LNHDA, CDR2 SQIVND (reference sequence). The ends were cut back, 4 bases at V and 0 bases at J, with 7 bases in the middle. The CDR3 consists of 14 residues. Repertoires were generated with immunoSEQ multiplex PCR, while TCRdb's copy carries only in-frame clones and drops some. The sample yields fewer than 300,000 clones, around 90% seen once. The chain links TRBV19 to TRBJ1-5; maybe TRBD1 (5 bases). The sample consisted of PBMCs or T cells enriched from blood (not recorded which). This TCR was recovered from a woman aged 30 to 39 who had recovered from COVID-19. The CDR3: CASSNTGSNQPQHF. CDR3 DNA sequence: TGTGCCAGTAGTAATACAGGTAGCAATCAGCCCCAGCATTTT.